The next 32 T cell receptor beta chains were all read from a single sample in a study of cytomegalovirus exposure and HLA in healthy donors. Both 60 Vbeta primers and 13 Jbeta primers went into the PCR. Clones were sequenced by immunoSEQ multiplex PCR, and TCRdb holds only the in-frame ones, with some missing. The sample lists some 200,000 clones; 8.5% to 10% were seen once. Sample: PBMCs. The source of these receptors is a woman aged 25 to 39 in good health and CMV-seropositive.

Only a few counts were recorded for this clone. This chain links TRBV10-3 with TRBJ2-1, with 8 nucleotides matching TRBD1. The length of the CDR3 is 15 residues. Germline values: CDR1 ENHRY, CDR2 SYGVKD. V lost 6 bases and J lost 2; bases outside the gene matches: 6. CDR3 bases: TGTGCCATCAGCGGACAGGGCAAAACCTACAATGAGCAGTTCTTC. Translated, it gives CAISGQGKTYNEQFF.

The rearrangement links TRBV10-2 to TRBJ1-4; D remains unclear. This CDR3 comprises 12 residues. Germline-derived CDR1 and CDR2 are WSHSY and SAAADI. V lost 2 bases and J 8 bases, leaving 6 bases between the germline ends. The CDR3 coding sequence is TGCGCCAGCAGTGAGGGGGAGGAAAAACTGTTTTTT. As protein: CASSEGEEKLFF.

The CDR3 bases are TGTGCCAGTAGTATAGGTGGGGCTAGCGCCACAGATACGCAGTATTTT. It yields the protein CASSIGGASATDTQYF. This rearrangement joins TRBV19 to TRBJ2-3; the D gene is possibly TRBD2 (6 bases). The CDR3 runs to 16 residues. CDR1 and CDR2 from the germline V gene are LNHDA and SQIVND (reference sequence). The V gene lost 1 base and the J gene lost 2 bases, with 13 bases spanning the gap. Drawing the rest from reference TRBV19 and TRBJ2-3, the complete variable domain is DGGITQSPKYLFRKEGQNVTLSCEQNLNHDAMYWYRQDPGQGLRLIYYSQIVNDFQKGDIAEGYSVSREKKESFPLTVTSAQKNPTAFYLCASSIGGASATDTQYFGPGTRLTVL.

This clone has only a few counts. The rearrangement joins TRBV14 to TRBJ2-5; perhaps TRBD2 as D (6 bases). V was pared by 2 bases and J by 5 bases, with 9 bases between. The CDR3 is 13 residues long. Germline V gene data show CDR1 as SGHDN and CDR2 as FVKESK. CDR3 residues: CASSQNGGETQYF. CDR3 nucleotide sequence: TGTGCCAGCAGCCAAAACGGAGGGGAGACCCAGTACTTC.

This chain connects TRBV7-3 to TRBJ2-7, with 9 bases lining up with TRBD2. Germline loops: CDR1 SGHTA, CDR2 FQGTGA. The V and J ends lost 2 bases and 2 bases, in that order; junction bases with no gene match: 4. This CDR3 spans 15 amino acids. The CDR3 DNA sequence: TGTGCCAGCAGCTTAGAAGCGGGAGGCACCTACGAGCAGTACTTC. Translated: CASSLEAGGTYEQYF. The full variable domain, completed using reference TRBV7-3 and TRBJ2-7, is GAGVSQTPSNKVTEKGKYVELRCDPISGHTALYWYRQSLGQGPEFLIYFQGTGAADDSGLPNDRFFAVRPEGSVSTLKIQRTERGDSAVYLCASSLEAGGTYEQYFGPGTRLTVT.

This clone was found many times. This chain uses TRBV23-1 with TRBJ2-7, with D maybe TRBD1 (6 bases). TRBV23-1 is noted as an ORF with a role that remains uncertain. The CDR3 contains 15 residues. Trimming took 4 bases from V and 1 from J, leaving 14 bases between them. CDR3 nucleotides: TGCGCCAGCAGTCCGACAGGAAATCTTTCCTACGAGCAGTACTTC. Its protein product is CASSPTGNLSYEQYF.

The chain recombines TRBV6-5 with TRBJ2-7; D gene uncertain. The CDR3 is 12 amino acids. Germline CDR1 and CDR2: MNHEY and SVGAGI. Trimming took off 6 bases at V and 2 bases at J, with 8 bases between the two ends. The CDR3 reads CASRSTAYEQYF. CDR3 bases: TGTGCCAGCAGGTCTACCGCCTACGAGCAGTACTTC.

This clone was seen a handful of times. The chain carries TRBV5-4 and TRBJ1-1, with a weak D call TRBD1 (6 bases). The CDR3 covers 17 residues. V lost 0 bases to trimming and J lost 3 bases, with 18 bases between them. The germline CDR1 and CDR2 sequences are SGHNT and YYREEE (reference sequence). In DNA, the CDR3 is TGTGCCAGCAGCTTGGAGCCTGGGGGCGCAACGGACACTGAAGCTTTCTTT. This codes for CASSLEPGGATDTEAFF.

This clone was picked up a small number of times. V and J are TRBV6-6 and TRBJ2-7; 11 positions agree with TRBD2. CDR3 size: 16 residues. CDR1 MNHNY and CDR2 SVGAGI come from the germline V gene (reference sequence). Losses at the gene ends were 2 bases for V and 0 bases for J; bases not matched to a gene: 3. The CDR3 DNA sequence: TGTGCCAGCAGTTACGACGGGACTAGCGGCTCCTACGAGCAGTACTTC. Its translation is CASSYDGTSGSYEQYF.

This clone has a handful of counts. The chain uses TRBV30 and TRBJ2-3, with D possibly TRBD2 on 5 matching bases. Trimming left V 7 bases short and J 6 bases short, with 17 bases between. Germline loops: CDR1 GTSNPN, CDR2 SVGIG (reference sequence). The CDR3 totals 13 residues. CDR3 sequence: CASAGGHLDTQYF. Written as DNA, the CDR3 is TGTGCCTCTGCAGGAGGCCATCTGGATACGCAGTATTTT.

The J gene is TRBJ2-5, the V gene TRBV7-2, with 9 bases fitting TRBD2. This CDR3 contains 14 residues. V trimming: 3 bases; J trimming: 10 bases; junction bases outside the gene matches: 9. Germline CDR1 SGHTA, CDR2 FQGNSA. CDR3: CASSFALAGPDQYF. In DNA form, the CDR3 reads TGTGCCAGCAGCTTTGCGCTAGCGGGGCCTGACCAGTACTTC.

The chain couples TRBV27 to TRBJ2-1, with 11 bases identical to TRBD2. Looked up from germline, CDR1 is MNHEY and CDR2 is SMNVEV (reference sequence). Trimming cost V 3 bases and J 6 bases; bases outside gene matches: 1. The CDR3 runs 14 residues. CDR3 DNA sequence: TGTGCCAGCAGTTTGGGACTAGCGGTCAATGAGCAGTTCTTC. It specifies CASSLGLAVNEQFF.

This clone was observed a few times. The genes are TRBV19 and TRBJ1-2, with 10 bases aligning to TRBD1. After removal of 4 bases from V and 8 bases from J, the junction contained 10 bases not matched to a gene. The CDR3 totals 15 residues. Germline loops: CDR1 LNHDA, CDR2 SQIVND (reference sequence). The CDR3, as DNA: TGTGCCAGTAGTACTCCGGGACAGGGGAGGTGGGGCTACACCTTC. Amino acids: CASSTPGQGRWGYTF. Full variable domain (missing parts from reference TRBV19 and TRBJ1-2): DGGITQSPKYLFRKEGQNVTLSCEQNLNHDAMYWYRQDPGQGLRLIYYSQIVNDFQKGDIAEGYSVSREKKESFPLTVTSAQKNPTAFYLCASSTPGQGRWGYTFGSGTRLTVV.

This clone showed up just a few times. In DNA form, the CDR3 reads TGCGCCAGCAGCTTGGGAAGCGGGGGAGACACCGGGGAGCTGTTTTTT. This codes for CASSLGSGGDTGELFF. The chain couples TRBV5-1 to TRBJ2-2, with 8 nucleotides matching TRBD2. This CDR3 region has 16 residues. CDR1 and CDR2 (germline): SGHRS, YFSETQ. Trimming took 0 bases from V and 3 from J; bases not matched to a gene: 4.

This clone was detected a few times. The rearrangement joins TRBV2 to TRBJ2-7; D is unresolved. V lost 4 bases to trimming and J lost 3 bases, with 7 bases between them. The CDR3 loop spans 12 amino acids. In germline, CDR1 is SNHLY, CDR2 FYNNEI. CDR3 loop: CASSVTDYEQYF. The CDR3 DNA reads TGTGCCAGCAGTGTAACAGACTACGAGCAGTACTTC.

The chain carries TRBV29-1 and TRBJ1-1; 9 bases map to TRBD1. The V and J ends lost 4 bases and 1 base, in that order; junction bases with no gene match: 1. This CDR3 contains 13 residues. Germline V lookup: CDR1 SQVTM, CDR2 ANQGSEA. CDR3 sequence (DNA): TGCAGCGTTGGACAGGGGGAGAACACTGAAGCTTTCTTT. This sequence encodes CSVGQGENTEAFF.

The chain employs TRBV7-9 and TRBJ1-1; the D is unclear. V dropped 1 base and J dropped 10 bases, with 10 bases sitting between them. CDR3 length: 12 amino acids. Per germline, CDR1 SEHNR and CDR2 FQNEAQ (reference sequence). The CDR3 coding sequence is TGTGCCAGCAGCTTAGGGCGAGGCGGAGCTTTCTTT. This codes for CASSLGRGGAFF.

V is TRBV7-9 and J is TRBJ1-5, with 8 bases identical to TRBD1. V shed 5 bases and J 4 bases; nucleotides not matched to a gene: 13. CDR3 length equals 17 residues. Germline V gene sequence: CDR1 SEHNR, CDR2 FQNEAQ (reference sequence). The CDR3 region is CASSRGLQGEVNQPQHF. The CDR3 DNA sequence: TGTGCCAGCAGCCGGGGGCTACAGGGGGAGGTGAATCAGCCCCAGCATTTT.

The V and J genes are TRBV6-1 and TRBJ1-1; D might be TRBD1 (5 bases). Germline CDR1 and CDR2: MNHNS and SASEGT. The CDR3 totals 14 residues. Trimming removed 7 bases from V and 1 base from J, with 13 bases in between. The CDR3 DNA reads as TGTGCCAGCAACCAGGACATCTCGAACACTGAAGCTTTCTTT. This codes for CASNQDISNTEAFF.

The genes are TRBV7-3 and TRBJ2-5; perhaps TRBD2 as D (6 bases). This CDR3 region has 14 residues. The V gene lost 1 base and the J gene lost 2 bases, with 8 bases spanning the gap. Germline CDR1 is SGHTA and CDR2 is FQGTGA. The CDR3 sequence is CASSLNRGQETQYF. In DNA, the CDR3 is TGTGCCAGCAGCTTAAACCGGGGGCAAGAGACCCAGTACTTC.

This clone was observed a handful of times. The chain joins TRBV10-1 to TRBJ2-5, with TRBD1 matching over 8 bases. CDR1 WNHNN and CDR2 SYGVQD come from the germline V gene (reference sequence). The CDR3 contains 13 residues. The J segment lost 3 bases and the V segment lost 6 bases, leaving 3 bases of the junction unmatched. CDR3 loop: CASSGQGKETQYF. The CDR3 nucleotides read TGCGCCAGCAGCGGACAGGGTAAAGAGACCCAGTACTTC.

The chain links TRBV6-4 to TRBJ2-1, with D possibly matching TRBD2 (6 bases). From germline, CDR1 is MRHNA and CDR2 SNTAGT. The CDR3 totals 14 residues. V lost 4 bases and J lost 6, with 13 bases in between. The CDR3 DNA is TGTGCCAGCAGTGTCGGAGGGGCCAGCAATGAGCAGTTCTTC. Translated: CASSVGGASNEQFF.

This chain joins TRBV7-7 and TRBJ2-3, with TRBD1 identical over 10 bases. J gave up 4 bases and V 1 base, and 5 bases lay outside the gene matches. The CDR3 spans 16 residues. Germline assignment: CDR1 SSHAT and CDR2 FNYEAQ (reference sequence). CDR3 coding DNA: TGTGCCAGCAGCTTAGGGACAGGGGGTGGATCAGATACGCAGTATTTT. Protein: CASSLGTGGGSDTQYF.

This clone was counted only a few times. The chain is built from TRBV30 and TRBJ2-2, with D perhaps matching TRBD2 (5 bases). Germline V gene lookup returns CDR1 GTSNPN and CDR2 SVGIG (reference sequence). The V end was cut by 5 bases, the J end by 5 bases, with 12 bases between. The CDR3 runs 13 residues. CDR3 protein: CAWQTRRTGELFF. The CDR3 nucleotides read TGTGCCTGGCAAACTAGGAGGACCGGGGAGCTGTTTTTT.

In its sample, this clone was seen a few times. The chain has TRBV10-3 and TRBJ2-7; a possible D gene is TRBD2 (6 bases). CDR1 is ENHRY, CDR2 SYGVKD, per germline. The CDR3 consists of 14 residues. Trimming cost V 4 bases and J 0 bases, with 10 bases left between them. The CDR3 sequence is CAISGREYSYEQYF. In nucleotides, the CDR3 is TGTGCCATCAGTGGCCGGGAGTACTCCTACGAGCAGTACTTC.

The chain carries TRBV10-2 and TRBJ1-2, with 10 bases identical to TRBD1. J lost 2 bases, V lost 2 bases, and 2 bases had no gene match. CDR3 length: 15 amino acids. Germline-derived CDR1 and CDR2 are WSHSY and SAAADI. In DNA form, the CDR3 reads TGCGCCAGCAGTGAGCGGGGACAGGGGAACTATGGCTACACCTTC. Protein: CASSERGQGNYGYTF.

V is TRBV19 and J is TRBJ2-4; D may be TRBD2 (7 bases). Germline V CDR1 and CDR2: LNHDA, SQIVND (reference sequence). The CDR3 contains 16 residues. The ends were cut back, 4 bases at V and 2 bases at J, with 15 bases in the middle. The CDR3 sequence is CASSRGAGDPKNIQYF. Here the CDR3 DNA reads TGTGCCAGTAGTAGGGGGGCGGGAGATCCCAAAAACATTCAGTACTTC.

The J gene is TRBJ2-7, the V gene TRBV7-2; the match to TRBD2 covers 9 bases. CDR1 and CDR2 from the germline V gene are SGHTA and FQGNSA. With 2 bases clipped from V and 5 bases from J, the junction kept 4 bases outside the gene matches. The CDR3 contains 14 residues. The CDR3 sequence is CASSLRAGGNEQYF. In nucleotides, the CDR3 is TGTGCCAGCAGCTTAAGAGCGGGAGGAAACGAGCAGTACTTC.

The CDR3 protein is CASSTGQSNEKLFF. DNA for the CDR3: TGTGCCAGCAGCACCGGACAGAGTAATGAAAAACTGTTTTTT. J is TRBJ1-4 and V is TRBV5-5, with a tentative D call TRBD1 (6 bases). V lost 4 bases and J 4 bases, leaving 11 bases between the germline ends. The V gene's germline CDR1 is SGHKS and CDR2 YYEKEE (reference sequence). The length of the CDR3 is 14 residues.

The J gene is TRBJ1-1, the V gene TRBV11-1; D remains unclear. The CDR3 is 13 residues long. Looked up from germline, CDR1 is SGHAT and CDR2 is FQDESV (reference sequence). Trimming took off 2 bases at V and 2 bases at J, with 6 bases between the two ends. The CDR3 region is CASSLNPNTEAFF. The DNA of the CDR3 is TGTGCCAGCAGCTTAAATCCTAACACTGAAGCTTTCTTT.

This clone was counted only a few times. This rearrangement joins TRBV2 to TRBJ2-3; TRBD1 matches 7 bases. Germline V gene lookup returns CDR1 SNHLY and CDR2 FYNNEI. This CDR3 is built from 14 residues. J lost 0 bases, V lost 5 bases, and 2 bases had no gene match. The CDR3: CASSRDSSTDTQYF. The DNA for the CDR3 is TGTGCCAGCAGTCGGGACAGTAGCACAGATACGCAGTATTTT.

This clone was detected only a few times. The chain joins TRBV4-1 to TRBJ2-1, with TRBD2 matching over 10 bases. V was clipped by 3 bases and J by 7 bases; unmatched bases: 9. The length of the CDR3 is 16 residues. The germline gives CDR1 MGHRA, CDR2 YSYEKL. CDR3 sequence: CASSHPLAGDRNEQFF. In DNA, the CDR3 is TGCGCCAGCAGCCACCCTCTAGCGGGAGATAGGAATGAGCAGTTCTTC.